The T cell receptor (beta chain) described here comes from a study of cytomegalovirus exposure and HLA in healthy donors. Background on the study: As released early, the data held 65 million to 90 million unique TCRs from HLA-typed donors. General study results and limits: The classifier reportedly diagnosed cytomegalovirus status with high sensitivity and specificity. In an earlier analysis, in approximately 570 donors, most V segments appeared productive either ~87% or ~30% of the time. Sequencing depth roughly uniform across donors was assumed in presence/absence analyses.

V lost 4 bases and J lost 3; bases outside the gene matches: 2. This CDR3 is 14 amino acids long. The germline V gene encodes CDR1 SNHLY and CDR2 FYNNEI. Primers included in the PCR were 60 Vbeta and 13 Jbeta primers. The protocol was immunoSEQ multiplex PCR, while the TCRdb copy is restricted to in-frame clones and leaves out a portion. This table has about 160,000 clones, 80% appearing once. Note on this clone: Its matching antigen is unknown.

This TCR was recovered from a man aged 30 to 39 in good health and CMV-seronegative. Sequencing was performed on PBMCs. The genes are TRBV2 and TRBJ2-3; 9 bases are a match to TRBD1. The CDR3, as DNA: TGTGCCAGCAGTGGGGGGACAGGGACAGATACGCAGTATTTT. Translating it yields CASSGGTGTDTQYF.